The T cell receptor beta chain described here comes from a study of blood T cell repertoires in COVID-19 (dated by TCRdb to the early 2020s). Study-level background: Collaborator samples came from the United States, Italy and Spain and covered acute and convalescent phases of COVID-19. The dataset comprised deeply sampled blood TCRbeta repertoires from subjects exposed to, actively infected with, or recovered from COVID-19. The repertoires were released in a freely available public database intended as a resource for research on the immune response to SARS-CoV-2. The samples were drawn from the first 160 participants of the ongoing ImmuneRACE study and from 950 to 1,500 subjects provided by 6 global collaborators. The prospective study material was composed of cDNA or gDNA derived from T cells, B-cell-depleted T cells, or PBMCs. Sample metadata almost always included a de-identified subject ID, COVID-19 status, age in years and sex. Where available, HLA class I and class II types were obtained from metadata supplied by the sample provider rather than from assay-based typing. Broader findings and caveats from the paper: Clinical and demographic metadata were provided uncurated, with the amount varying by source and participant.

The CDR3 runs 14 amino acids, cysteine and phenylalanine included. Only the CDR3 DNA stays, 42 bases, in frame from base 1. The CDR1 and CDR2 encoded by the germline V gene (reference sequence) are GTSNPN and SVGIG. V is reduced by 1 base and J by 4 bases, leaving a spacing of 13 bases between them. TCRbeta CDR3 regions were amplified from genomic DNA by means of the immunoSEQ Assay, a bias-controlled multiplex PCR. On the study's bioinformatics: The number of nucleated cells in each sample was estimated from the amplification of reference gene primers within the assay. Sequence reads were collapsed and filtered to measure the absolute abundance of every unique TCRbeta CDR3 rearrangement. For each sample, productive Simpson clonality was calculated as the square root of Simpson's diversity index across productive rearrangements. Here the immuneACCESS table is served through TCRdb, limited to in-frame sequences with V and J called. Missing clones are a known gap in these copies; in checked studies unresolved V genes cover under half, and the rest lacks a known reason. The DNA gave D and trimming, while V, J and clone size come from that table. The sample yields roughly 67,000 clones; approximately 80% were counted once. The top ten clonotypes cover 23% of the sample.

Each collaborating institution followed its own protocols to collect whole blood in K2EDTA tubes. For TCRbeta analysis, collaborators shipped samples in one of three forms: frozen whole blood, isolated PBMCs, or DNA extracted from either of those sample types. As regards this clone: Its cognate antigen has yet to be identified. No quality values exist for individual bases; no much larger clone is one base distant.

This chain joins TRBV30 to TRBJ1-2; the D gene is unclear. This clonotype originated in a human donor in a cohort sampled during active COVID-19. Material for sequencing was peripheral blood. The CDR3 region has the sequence CAWSDEVLSYGYTF. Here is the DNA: TGTGCCTGGAGTGATGAGGTTCTGAGCTATGGCTACACCTTC.